A selection of T cell receptor beta chains follows, all from one sample in a study of technical replicates of blood from a few donors. Sequenced by immunoSEQ multiplex PCR; TCRdb stores in-frame clones only, minus some. The sample has 70,000 to 85,000 clones; less than 98% are singletons. The material sequenced was T cells isolated from PBMCs. The source of these receptors is a human donor in good health. The CDR3 runs from the conserved cysteine through the conserved F or W.

v_call	j_call	cdr3_aa
TRBV27	TRBJ1-1	CASSAYGEAFF
TRBV4-1	TRBJ1-2	CASSRDRGLKGYTF
TRBV18	TRBJ2-1	CASSPWGLAGGNEQFF
TRBV5-1	TRBJ2-1	CASSLNSAGEQFF
TRBV9	TRBJ2-5	CASSLRGGAQETQYF
TRBV7-9	TRBJ2-3	CASRPNPDRGATDTQYF
TRBV19	TRBJ2-2	CASISLVGARHRANTGELFF
TRBV5-1	TRBJ2-1	CASSLSQREANEQFF
TRBV7-9	TRBJ1-2	CASSNLRQGTNYGYTF
TRBV7-9	TRBJ1-2	CASSLVSERNYGYTF
TRBV5-1	TRBJ2-1	CASSYWRARTLANEQFF
TRBV10-2	TRBJ2-7	CASLAGAYEQYF
TRBV11-1	TRBJ1-2	CASSLQSQGDGYTF